A single TCR beta chain is shown here with its context. Antigen unknown. This CDR3 is 15 amino acids long. The V gene's germline CDR1 is MNHNS and CDR2 SASEGT. The ends were cut back, 1 base at V and 0 bases at J, with 10 bases in the middle. Generated by immunoSEQ multiplex PCR, the TCRdb table keeps only in-frame clones and is missing some. The sample lists about 260,000 clones; roughly 91% were seen once. The data were obtained in a study of cytomegalovirus exposure and HLA in healthy donors. Study outcomes and limitations: Three chains linked to CMV were shown in vitro to be specific for CMV antigens. Many donors carried some public TCRs, although rarity characterized most TCR sequences.

Sequencing used PBMCs. The clonotype originates from a woman aged 25 to 45 in good health and CMV-seronegative. The chain joins TRBV6-1 to TRBJ2-7, with D unresolved. Written as DNA, the CDR3 is TGTGCCAGCAGTGAAGAGAGCTCCCTCTCCTACGAGCAGTACTTC. It encodes CASSEESSLSYEQYF.